The clone carrying this TCR beta chain has ten or more counts. Its specificity is unknown. Construction of the TCRbeta library involved unique molecular identifiers. TCRdb ran MiXCR on the PCR reads and lists one entry per CDR3 protein. The data contain about 200,000 distinct CDR3 sequences, roughly 7% of them singletons. This specimen comes from a study of T-cell reconstitution after alpha-beta-depleted transplantation in children. Overall study findings and caveats: Several hundred expanded graft clones reportedly were the source of alpha-beta T cells about two months after transplant. The main origin of T-cell counts and diversity one year after transplant was newly produced T cells. Certain patients had high TCRbeta diversity at day 60, and it came from recipient T cells and thymic progenitors that survived.

Sequences were derived from PBMCs, sampled before TCRalphabeta/CD19-depleted stem cell transplant. The TCR sequence derives from a boy younger than 10 with acute lymphoblastic leukemia, due to receive a stem cell transplant.

CDR3 protein: CSAPLPQRGGNYEQYF. The CDR3 DNA follows: TGCAGTGCCCCCCTGCCGCAGCGGGGGGGTAACTACGAGCAGTACTTC. V and J are TRBV20-1 and TRBJ2-7, with TRBD2 identical over 10 bases. Germline CDR1 is DFQATT and CDR2 is SNEGSKA (reference sequence). With V trimmed by 6 bases and J by 3 bases, 14 bases remained unmatched. The length of the CDR3 is 16 residues.